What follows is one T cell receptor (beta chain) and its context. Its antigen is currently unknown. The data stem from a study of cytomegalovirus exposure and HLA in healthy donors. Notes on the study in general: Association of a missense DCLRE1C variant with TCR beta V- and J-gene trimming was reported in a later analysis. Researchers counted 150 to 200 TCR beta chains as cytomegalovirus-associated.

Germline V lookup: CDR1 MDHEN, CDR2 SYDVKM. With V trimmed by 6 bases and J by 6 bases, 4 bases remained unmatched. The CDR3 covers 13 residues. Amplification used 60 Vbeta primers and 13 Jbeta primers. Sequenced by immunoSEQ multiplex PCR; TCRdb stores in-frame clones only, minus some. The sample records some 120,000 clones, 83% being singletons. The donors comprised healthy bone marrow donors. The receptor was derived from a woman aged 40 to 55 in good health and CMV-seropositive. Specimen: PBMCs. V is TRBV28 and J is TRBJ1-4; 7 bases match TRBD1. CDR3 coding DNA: TGTGCCAGCAGCACAGGGGATTATGAAAAACTGTTTTTT. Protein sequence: CASSTGDYEKLFF.